Each of the 4 T cell receptor beta chains below was sequenced from the same sample in a study of cytomegalovirus exposure and HLA in healthy donors. Amplification used 60 Vbeta primers and 13 Jbeta primers. The data were produced by immunoSEQ multiplex PCR, yet TCRdb's version contains in-frame clones alone and is incomplete. The profile shows some 180,000 clones, about 80% of them singletons. The sequenced sample was PBMCs. The receptors were sampled from a man between 35 and 55 years old in good health and CMV-seropositive.

CDR3 residues: CASSGLASTDTQYF. The DNA for the CDR3 is TGTGCCAGCAGCGGCCTAGCGAGCACAGATACGCAGTATTTT. The chain couples TRBV9 to TRBJ2-3, with D tentatively TRBD2 (6 bases). This CDR3 spans 14 amino acids. Germline-derived CDR1 and CDR2 are SGDLS and YYNGEE. Trimming removed 3 bases at V and 0 bases at J, with 8 bases between.

CDR3 in DNA: TGTGCCAGCAGTTACGTAAACGGACATTCGCAGTACTTC. Translating gives CASSYVNGHSQYF. The chain joins TRBV6-5 to TRBJ2-7, with a tentative D call TRBD1 (5 bases). CDR3 length equals 13 residues. Trimming cost V 2 bases and J 9 bases, with 14 bases left between them. In germline, CDR1 is MNHEY, CDR2 SVGAGI.

The chain combines TRBV12-5 with TRBJ2-3, with a weak D call TRBD1 (5 bases). Per germline, CDR1 LGHNT and CDR2 FRNRAP. The CDR3 totals 15 residues. V was trimmed by 1 base and J by 6 bases, leaving 14 bases between them. CDR3 amino acids: CASGLASGNWDTQYF. CDR3 nucleotide sequence: TGTGCTAGTGGTTTGGCCTCAGGGAATTGGGATACGCAGTATTTT.

This chain links TRBV7-2 with TRBJ2-7; 11 bases are a match to TRBD2. Losses at the gene ends were 5 bases for V and 6 bases for J; bases not matched to a gene: 9. The CDR3 spans 15 residues. In germline, CDR1 is SGHTA, CDR2 FQGNSA. This CDR3 reads CASSPWLAGGIEQYF. The DNA for the CDR3 is TGTGCCAGCAGCCCCTGGCTAGCGGGAGGAATCGAGCAGTACTTC.